This T cell receptor (beta chain) originates from a study of CXCR4 blockade with PD-1 therapy in pancreatic cancer. About this clone: Antigen: not known.

Study-wide results and caveats: Antigen-specificity overlap of convergent dominant clones remained unconfirmed. Clone frequency correlated with its number of distinct nucleotide rearrangements. Intratumoral clonality (mean 0.14) exceeded healthy blood (about 0.047) but did not track survival.

These archived tumors were resected from patients never given neoadjuvant therapy beforehand. Measured with immunoSEQ multiplex PCR; TCRdb has only the in-frame clones, and not every one. The repertoire consists of approximately 18,000 clones, with approximately 68% occurring once and the leading ten covering less than 6%. The V gene lost 2 bases and the J gene lost 7 bases, with 17 bases spanning the gap. The CDR3 has 14 residues. CDR1 is GTSNPN, CDR2 SVGIG, per germline (reference sequence). The rearrangement joins TRBV30 to TRBJ1-1, with D possibly being TRBD1 (6 bases). The origin of this receptor is a human donor with pancreatic ductal adenocarcinoma. The source material was tumor tissue. The CDR3 loop reads CAWSTRGREIEAFF. DNA of the CDR3: TGTGCCTGGAGTACCAGGGGCAGGGAAATTGAAGCTTTCTTT.